Below are 29 T cell receptor beta chains sequenced from a single sample in a study of T cell repertoires in cytomegalovirus infection. TCRdb ran MiXCR on the reads and lists one entry per CDR3 protein. The data contain 510,000 or so distinct CDR3 sequences, 26% of them singletons. Sequenced sample: PBMCs. The receptors here all came from a human donor in good health (CMV status not recorded). Some clones in this sample may be carry-over from other donors' samples.

The CDR3 nucleotides read TGTGCCAGCATTCGAGACTTTGACACTGAAGCTTTCTTT. This codes for CASIRDFDTEAFF. This chain joins TRBV2 and TRBJ1-1; no firm D call. V lost 7 bases to trimming and J lost 3 bases, with 12 bases between them. CDR1 is SNHLY, CDR2 FYNNEI, per germline. The CDR3 consists of 13 residues.

There are many counts of this clonotype. The genes are TRBV7-3 and TRBJ2-2, with D maybe TRBD2 (6 bases). Germline V gene sequence: CDR1 SGHTA, CDR2 FQGTGA. The V end was cut by 8 bases, the J end by 5 bases, with 9 bases between. CDR3 size: 12 residues. CDR3 loop: CASSRGTGELFF. CDR3 nucleotides: TGTGCCAGCTCCCGGGGGACCGGGGAGCTGTTTTTT.

This clonotype was recorded many times. This sequence joins TRBV7-2 and TRBJ1-4, with D possibly TRBD1 on 5 matching bases. This CDR3 contains 14 residues. Germline CDR1 is SGHTA and CDR2 is FQGNSA. V lost 3 bases and J lost 3, with 8 bases in between. The CDR3 reads CASSLRGANEKLFF. Written as DNA, the CDR3 is TGTGCCAGCAGCTTGAGGGGTGCTAATGAAAAACTGTTTTTT.

This clonotype was picked up many times. The chain joins TRBV7-6 to TRBJ1-5; no clear D. Germline V gives CDR1 SGHVS, CDR2 FNYEAQ. The CDR3 length is 14 residues. The germline V and J ends were trimmed by 1 base and 2 bases, with 6 bases remaining between them. The CDR3 spells CASSLEIGNQPQHF. As DNA, the CDR3 is TGTGCCAGCAGCTTAGAGATAGGCAATCAGCCCCAGCATTTT.

This chain connects TRBV29-1 to TRBJ1-1; no clear D. V lost 5 bases and J 4 bases, leaving 8 bases between the germline ends. The CDR3 length is 11 residues. Germline V gives CDR1 SQVTM, CDR2 ANQGSEA. This CDR3 is CSVWRPTEAFF. The CDR3 region has the DNA TGCAGCGTTTGGAGGCCCACTGAAGCTTTCTTT.

This clonotype was picked up a small number of times. The chain recombines TRBV20-1 with TRBJ1-2; 10 bases agree with TRBD1. CDR3 size: 14 residues. Trimming took 5 bases from V and 7 from J; bases not matched to a gene: 10. Per the germline V gene, CDR1 is DFQATT and CDR2 is SNEGSKA (reference sequence). CDR3 sequence reads: CSAQTGTGDVGYTF. The DNA for the CDR3 is TGCAGTGCTCAAACCGGGACAGGGGACGTTGGCTACACCTTC.

The V gene is TRBV20-1, the J gene TRBJ1-3, with a weak D call TRBD1 (6 bases). The germline gives CDR1 DFQATT, CDR2 SNEGSKA (reference sequence). This CDR3 contains 16 residues. Trimming cost V 3 bases and J 0 bases, with 15 bases left between them. CDR3 in DNA: TGCAGTGCTAGTCTCCCGACAGGCTTCTCTGGAAACACCATATATTTT. It specifies CSASLPTGFSGNTIYF.

The chain's CDR3 is CASRPGQGRLDGELFF. CDR3 coding DNA: TGTGCCAGCAGGCCAGGACAGGGGAGGTTGGACGGGGAGCTGTTTTTT. The gene calls are TRBV12-3 or TRBV12-4 and TRBJ2-2, with 9 positions matching TRBD1. V was pared by 6 bases and J by 7 bases, with 12 bases of the junction left unmatched. This CDR3 region has 16 residues.

The V and J genes are TRBV23-1 and TRBJ2-7; 12 nucleotides line up with TRBD2. TRBV23-1 falls under the ORF class, with uncertain function. Trimming at V came to 0 bases and at J to 2 bases, leaving 11 bases not matched to a gene. The CDR3 contains 19 residues. The CDR3 DNA reads as TGCGCCAGCAGTCAATCGGGAGACGGACTAGCGGGGAACACCTACGAGCAGTACTTC. The encoded protein is CASSQSGDGLAGNTYEQYF.

The chain has TRBV11-2 and TRBJ2-1, with TRBD2 matching over 13 bases. The germline V gene encodes CDR1 SGHAT and CDR2 FQNNGV. The CDR3 is 16 residues long. Trimming cost V 5 bases and J 9 bases; bases outside gene matches: 10. In DNA form, the CDR3 reads TGTGCCAGCAGCCCGGGGACTAGCGGGACTATGGTTGAGCAGTTCTTC. Amino acid sequence: CASSPGTSGTMVEQFF.

This clonotype was observed a few times. This chain joins TRBV6-1 and TRBJ2-5; TRBD2 matches 13 bases. Trimming cost V 6 bases and J 7 bases; bases outside gene matches: 8. CDR1 is MNHNS, CDR2 SASEGT, per germline. The CDR3 totals 15 residues. As DNA, the CDR3 is TGTGCCAGCAGCCGCGGACTAGCGGGAGTGAGGACCCAGTACTTC. Amino acid sequence: CASSRGLAGVRTQYF.

This clonotype occurred a few times. V is TRBV4-2 and J is TRBJ2-5; 8 bases agree with TRBD1. The CDR3 consists of 14 residues. V was pared by 1 base and J by 4 bases, with 2 bases of the junction left unmatched. Per germline, CDR1 LGHNA and CDR2 YNFKEQ. DNA for the CDR3: TGTGCCAGCAGCCAAGCCAGGGGGCTAGAGACCCAGTACTTC. Protein: CASSQARGLETQYF.

The chain joins TRBV12-3 or TRBV12-4 to TRBJ1-5, with D hard to call. The CDR3 spans 13 residues. V lost 4 bases to trimming and J lost 5 bases, with 9 bases between them. The CDR3 nucleotides read TGTGCCAGCAGTTGGACTGCGTATCAGCCCCAGCATTTT. Translated, it gives CASSWTAYQPQHF.

The chain combines TRBV20-1 with TRBJ2-1, with D tentatively TRBD1 (5 bases). V lost 6 bases to trimming and J lost 5 bases, with 11 bases between them. Germline lookup yields CDR1 DFQATT and CDR2 SNEGSKA (reference sequence). The CDR3 extends over 12 amino acids. The CDR3 sequence: CSAGQGNNEQFF. CDR3 in DNA: TGCAGTGCCGGGCAGGGAAACAATGAGCAGTTCTTC.

In its sample, this clonotype was seen many times. The chain uses TRBV7-3 and TRBJ2-5; D is unresolved. The germline V gene has CDR1 SGHTA and CDR2 FQGTGA. The V end lost 5 bases, the J end lost 4 bases, and 14 bases lay between the germline ends. The length of the CDR3 is 14 residues. CDR3 residues: CASSKGSLGETQYF. CDR3 in DNA: TGTGCCAGCAGCAAGGGTAGTTTGGGAGAGACCCAGTACTTC.

This clonotype has at least ten counts. The V call is TRBV7-8, the J call TRBJ1-5; D remains ambiguous. There are 16 residues in the CDR3. Trimming cost V 5 bases and J 5 bases, with 19 bases left between them. Germline-derived CDR1 and CDR2 are SGHVS and FQNEAQ. In DNA, the CDR3 is TGTGCCAGCAGCCCGAATTCGGGCACCATCTATCAGCCCCAGCATTTT. Amino acid sequence: CASSPNSGTIYQPQHF.

This clonotype was detected many times. J is TRBJ1-2 and V is TRBV10-3, with D uncertain. There are 11 residues in the CDR3. Trimming stripped 7 bases from V and 5 bases from J, with 8 bases between. CDR1 ENHRY and CDR2 SYGVKD come from the germline V gene. CDR3 region: CAIMARYGYTF. The CDR3 nucleotides are TGTGCCATCATGGCTCGTTATGGCTACACCTTC.

V and J are TRBV24-1 and TRBJ2-7, with 10 bases lining up with TRBD2. The J segment lost 6 bases and the V segment lost 12 bases, leaving 13 bases of the junction unmatched. From germline, CDR1 is KGHDR and CDR2 SFDVKD. The CDR3 extends over 14 amino acids. The CDR3 region has the DNA TGTGCCGCCAATAAAGCGGGAGGGCCATCCGAGCAGTACGTC. Translating gives CAANKAGGPSEQYV.

The CDR3 sequence: CATSESRGASVAYNEQFF. For the CDR3, the DNA is TGTGCCACCAGTGAATCCCGTGGGGCTAGCGTAGCCTACAATGAGCAGTTCTTC. The V and J genes are TRBV24-1 and TRBJ2-1; tentatively, D is TRBD2 (6 bases). Trimming took 4 bases from V and 2 from J, leaving 20 bases between them. This CDR3 is built from 18 residues. CDR1 KGHDR and CDR2 SFDVKD come from the germline V gene.

In its sample, this clonotype was seen a few times. This sequence joins TRBV5-4 and TRBJ2-2; no reliable D call. V lost 1 base, J lost 4 bases, and 8 bases lay in between. The CDR3 spans 14 residues. Germline assignment: CDR1 SGHNT and CDR2 YYREEE (reference sequence). The CDR3 is CASSLYQSTGELFF. CDR3 sequence (DNA): TGTGCCAGCAGCTTGTACCAAAGCACCGGGGAGCTGTTTTTT.

V usage is TRBV11-3 and J usage is TRBJ2-1, with 8 bases aligning to TRBD2. Germline assignment: CDR1 SGHNT and CDR2 YENEEA. V lost 5 bases to trimming and J lost 4 bases; unmatched junction nucleotides: 7. The length of the CDR3 is 15 residues. This CDR3 reads CASSPTSEEYNEQFF. DNA for the CDR3: TGTGCCAGCAGCCCGACTAGCGAAGAATACAATGAGCAGTTCTTC.

The table lists this clonotype with a count of one. This chain connects TRBV29-1 to TRBJ1-1; weak D call: TRBD1 (5 bases). The CDR3 covers 14 residues. Germline V gene lookup returns CDR1 SQVTM and CDR2 ANQGSEA. Trimming pared 7 bases from V and 0 bases from J, leaving 15 bases between. Written as DNA, the CDR3 is TGCAGCGGAGGGACGGGAGTAATGAACACTGAAGCTTTCTTT. It specifies CSGGTGVMNTEAFF. Complete variable domain (other parts from reference TRBV29-1 and TRBJ1-1): SAVISQKPSRDICQRGTSLTIQCQVDSQVTMMFWYRQQPGQSLTLIATANQGSEATYESGFVIDKFPISRPNLTFSTLTVSNMSPEDSSIYLCSGGTGVMNTEAFFGQGTRLTVV.

This clonotype was counted at least ten times. This chain links TRBV11-2 with TRBJ1-6; no definite D call. V lost 0 bases and J 7 bases, leaving 7 bases between the germline ends. CDR1 SGHAT and CDR2 FQNNGV come from the germline V gene. This CDR3 is built from 14 residues. CDR3 coding DNA: TGTGCCAGCAGCTTAGATGGGTACAATTCACCCCTCCACTTT. Translation: CASSLDGYNSPLHF.

V is TRBV12-3 or TRBV12-4 and J is TRBJ1-2, with D possibly TRBD1 on 6 matching bases. Trimming shortened V by 1 base and J by 8 bases, and 11 bases separated the two germline ends. CDR3 length: 13 amino acids. The CDR3 coding sequence is TGTGCCAGCAGTTTAGATACAGGGAGAGGCTACACCTTC. As protein: CASSLDTGRGYTF.

The gene calls are TRBV11-2 and TRBJ2-7, with TRBD1 as a possible D gene (5 bases). V lost 3 bases, J lost 0 bases, and 12 bases lay in between. The CDR3 is 15 residues long. From germline, CDR1 is SGHAT and CDR2 FQNNGV. The CDR3 reads CASSFNRQNSYEQYF. The CDR3 coding sequence is TGTGCCAGCAGCTTCAACAGGCAGAACTCCTACGAGCAGTACTTC.

This clonotype was found a few times. The chain carries TRBV12-3 or TRBV12-4 and TRBJ1-5, with no clear D. This CDR3 is 14 amino acids long. Trimming took 3 bases from V and 0 from J, leaving 6 bases between them. The CDR3 DNA sequence: TGTGCCAGCAGTTTTAAACCTAGCAATCAGCCCCAGCATTTT. Translating it yields CASSFKPSNQPQHF.

The rearrangement joins TRBV27 to TRBJ1-1; 8 nucleotides agree with TRBD1. Germline loops: CDR1 MNHEY, CDR2 SMNVEV (reference sequence). This CDR3 has 13 residues. Germline trimming cut 2 bases from V and 7 bases from J; bases unmatched to any gene: 3. CDR3 amino acids: CASSLTGGGEAFF. In DNA form, the CDR3 reads TGTGCCAGCAGTTTAACAGGGGGAGGTGAAGCTTTCTTT.

This clonotype occurred a few times. The chain links TRBV5-1 to TRBJ2-1; 8 bases are a match to TRBD1. This CDR3 is 17 amino acids long. V trimming: 2 bases; J trimming: 0 bases; junction bases outside the gene matches: 7. The germline V gene encodes CDR1 SGHRS and CDR2 YFSETQ. In nucleotides, the CDR3 is TGCGCCAGCAGCTTCATGTTAACAGGGGGCTCCTACAATGAGCAGTTCTTC. Protein: CASSFMLTGGSYNEQFF.

J is TRBJ2-7 and V is TRBV7-6, with 7 nucleotides matching TRBD1. The CDR3 totals 15 residues. Germline V gene data show CDR1 as SGHVS and CDR2 as FNYEAQ. V lost 8 bases, J lost 5 bases, and 15 bases stayed unmatched. The CDR3 region is CASCSPRGLGDEQYF. In DNA, the CDR3 is TGTGCCAGCTGCTCCCCAAGGGGGCTGGGGGACGAGCAGTACTTC. The complete variable domain, with remaining parts taken from reference TRBV7-6 and TRBJ2-7, reads GAGVSQSPRYKVTKRGQDVALRCDPISGHVSLYWYRQALGQGPEFLTYFNYEAQQDKSGLPNDRFSAERPEGSISTLTIQRTEQRDSAMYRCASCSPRGLGDEQYFGPGTRLTVT.